This T cell receptor (beta chain) came from a study of T-cell reconstitution after alpha-beta-depleted transplantation in children. Whole-study findings and limits: Alpha-beta T cells about two months after transplant reportedly derived from several hundred expanded graft clones. Once a year had passed after transplant, T-cell counts and diversity came mostly from newly produced T cells.

Unique molecular identifiers were incorporated when the TCRbeta library was constructed. TCRdb re-derived calls from the PCR reads in MiXCR, one entry per CDR3 protein. The table has 90,000 to 130,000 distinct CDR3 sequences, 5% to 8% seen once. A remark on this clonotype: Its antigen is currently unknown. A much larger clonotype is one base distant, so this may be a read error.

Germline loops: CDR1 SGHTA, CDR2 FQGNSA. The CDR3 is 14 residues long. V lost 3 bases and J 7 bases, leaving 15 bases between the germline ends. This receptor was obtained from a male patient aged 2-10 years who had a stem cell transplant for acute lymphoblastic leukemia, so the T cells may come from the graft donor. The rearrangement joins TRBV7-2 to TRBJ2-5; D tentatively reads TRBD1 or TRBD2 (6 bases each). The specimen was PBMCs, mostly from graft donor cells, collected 360 days after TCRalphabeta/CD19-depleted stem cell transplant. CDR3: CASSFKGGRGTQYF. The DNA for the CDR3 is TGTGCCAGCAGCTTTAAGGGGGGCCGGGGGACCCAGTACTTC.